This T cell receptor (beta chain) was identified in a study of blood T cells in healthy people across ages. A remark on this clonotype: Its target is not known.

Next came a second PCR, run for about 6 to 12 cycles, which used a sample-barcoded 5' primer along with a J-beta primer mix. Via MiXCR, TCRdb re-called the 5' RACE reads, giving one row per CDR3 protein. Of hundreds of thousands of distinct CDR3 sequences listed, roughly 49% were seen once; the top ten hold under 35%. Germline CDR1 reads SNHLY; CDR2 reads FYNNEI. V was trimmed by 6 bases and J by 12 bases, leaving 19 bases between them. This CDR3 has 13 amino acids. General study points: Diversity of TCR beta per million T cells declined in a roughly linear way with age. Compared with aged donors, long-lived donors showed fewer expanded clones, suggesting selection.

The chain is built from TRBV2 and TRBJ2-3; a possible D gene is TRBD2 (6 bases). Material: blood. This clonotype was sampled from a woman in her fifties or sixties in good health. CDR3 loop: CASRVGTPASQYF. The CDR3 DNA follows: TGTGCCAGCAGGGTGGGGACTCCCGCTTCTCAGTATTTT.